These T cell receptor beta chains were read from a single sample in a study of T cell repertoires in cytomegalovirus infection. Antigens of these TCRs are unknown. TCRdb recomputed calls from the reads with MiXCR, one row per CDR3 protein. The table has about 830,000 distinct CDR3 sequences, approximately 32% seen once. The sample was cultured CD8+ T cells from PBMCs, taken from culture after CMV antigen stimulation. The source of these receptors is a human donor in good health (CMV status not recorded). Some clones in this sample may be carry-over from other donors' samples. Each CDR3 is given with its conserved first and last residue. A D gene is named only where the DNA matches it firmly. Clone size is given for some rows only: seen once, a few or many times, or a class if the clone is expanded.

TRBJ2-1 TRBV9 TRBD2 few TGTGCCAGCAGCGTAGGCAGCGGGGGGCCTAGTGAGCAGTTCTTC CASSVGSGGPSEQFF
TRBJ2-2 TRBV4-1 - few TGCGCCAGCAGCCAAGTTGCGGGGACAACCGGGGAGCTGTTTTTT CASSQVAGTTGELFF
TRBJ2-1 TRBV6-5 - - TGTGCCAGCAGTTACGAGCAGTCGGGATACAATGAGCAGTTCTTC CASSYEQSGYNEQFF
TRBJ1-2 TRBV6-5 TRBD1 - TGTGCCAGCAGTTACACCGGGACAGGGGGCCGGGGCTACACCTTC CASSYTGTGGRGYTF
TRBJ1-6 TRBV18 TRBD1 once TGTGCCAGCTCACCCGATGGGCAGGGGGCGGATTCACCCCTCCACTTT CASSPDGQGADSPLHF
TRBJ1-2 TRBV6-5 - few TGTGCCAGCAGCCAGATACTCACAAGCGGGGCCCCTTCCCCCTTCGATGGCTACACCTTC CASSQILTSGAPSPFDGYTF
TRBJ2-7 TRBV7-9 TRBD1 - TGTGCCAGCAGCCACAGGGGGTTCGGCTACGAGCAGTACTTC CASSHRGFGYEQYF
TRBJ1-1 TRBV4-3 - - TGCGCCAGCAGCCAAGATCCGGGAGTAGGGACTGAAGCTTTCTTT CASSQDPGVGTEAFF
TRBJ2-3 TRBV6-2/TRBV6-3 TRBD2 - TGTGCCAGCAGTACTTGGACCGGGGGGGCCTCAGATACGCAGTATTTT CASSTWTGGASDTQYF
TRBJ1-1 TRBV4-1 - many TGTGCCAGCAGGCTGAACACTGAAGCTTTCTTT CASRLNTEAFF
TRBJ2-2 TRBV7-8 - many TGTGCCAGCAGCCCCGGCCCATCGGCAGGGGAGCTGTTTTTT CASSPGPSAGELFF
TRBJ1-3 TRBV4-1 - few TGCGCCAGCATGTCAGGGCCAGCTGGAAACACCATATATTTT CASMSGPAGNTIYF
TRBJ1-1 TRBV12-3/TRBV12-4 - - TGTGCCAGCAGTTTTCCTGTGACACTGGGAAACACTGAAGCTTTCTTT CASSFPVTLGNTEAFF
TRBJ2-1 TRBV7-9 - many TGTGCCAGCAGCTCTGAAGGGGATCCGTTCTTC CASSSEGDPFF
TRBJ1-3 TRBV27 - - TGTGCCAGCAGTTTATCCCGGGACTACAGAAACACCATATATTTT CASSLSRDYRNTIYF
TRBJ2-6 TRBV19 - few TGTGCCAGTAGTATAGGGTTCTCTGGGGCCAACGTCCTGACTTTC CASSIGFSGANVLTF
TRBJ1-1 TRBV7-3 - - TGTGCCAGCAGTACAGGTAGCGGCACTGTAGCTTTCTTT CASSTGSGTVAFF
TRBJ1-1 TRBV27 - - TGTGCCAGCAGCCCGGTTGGGGACACTGAAGCTTTCTTT CASSPVGDTEAFF
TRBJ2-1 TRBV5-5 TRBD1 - TGTGCCAGCAGCTACGACAGGGGGGGGTACAATGAGCAGTTCTTC CASSYDRGGYNEQFF
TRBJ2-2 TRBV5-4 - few TGTGCCAGCAGCTTGAGACGCTGGAGCACCGGGGAGCTGTTTTTT CASSLRRWSTGELFF
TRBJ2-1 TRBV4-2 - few TGTGCCAGCAGCCAAGAAAGCACAGAATACTACAATGAGCAGTTCTTC CASSQESTEYYNEQFF
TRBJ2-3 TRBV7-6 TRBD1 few TGTGCCAGCAGCTTAGGGGACAGAGATTTCACAGATACGCAGTATTTT CASSLGDRDFTDTQYF
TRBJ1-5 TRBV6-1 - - TGTGCCAGCAGTGAATGGGTGTCCAGGGAGCCCCAGCATTTT CASSEWVSREPQHF
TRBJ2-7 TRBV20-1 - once TGCAGTGCTAGAGGTCATTTGAGCTCCTACGAGCAGTACTTC CSARGHLSSYEQYF
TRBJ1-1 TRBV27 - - TGTGCCAGCGCCTTTCCGGGACACACTGAAGCTTTCTTT CASAFPGHTEAFF
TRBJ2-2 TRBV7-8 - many TGTGCCAGCAGCTTATTGGGTATTATATCATCCGGGGAGCTGTTTTTT CASSLLGIISSGELFF
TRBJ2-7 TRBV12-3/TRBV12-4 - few TGTGCCAGCAGTTTGACCATCTACGAGCAGTACTTC CASSLTIYEQYF
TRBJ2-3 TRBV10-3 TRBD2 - TGTGCCATCGGCGGGGGGGCCACAGATACGCAGTATTTT CAIGGGATDTQYF
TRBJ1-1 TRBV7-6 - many TGTGCCAGCAGCTTAGTAGGCTCGCGGCCGCTTGAAGCTTTCTTT CASSLVGSRPLEAFF
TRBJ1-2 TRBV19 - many TGTGCCAGTAGTATAGTCGGGGTAGGCTATGGCTACACCTTC CASSIVGVGYGYTF
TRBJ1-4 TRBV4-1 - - TGCGCCAGCAGCCAAGAAGACGGGATGGGCCCTGGGGTGTTTTTT CASSQEDGMGPGVFF
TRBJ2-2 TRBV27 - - TGTGCCAGAAGTTTAGGGTTAGTGGGGTCGAACACCGGGGAGCTGTTTTTT CARSLGLVGSNTGELFF
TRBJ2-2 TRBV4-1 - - TGCGCCAGCAGCCCAGTAAACACCGGGGAGCTGTTTTTT CASSPVNTGELFF
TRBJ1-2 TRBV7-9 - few TGTGCCAGCAGCTTACCTAAGGGATTGACCTATGGCTACACCTTC CASSLPKGLTYGYTF
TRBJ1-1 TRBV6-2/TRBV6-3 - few TGTGCCAGCAGTCAGTTGGGTGGAACTGAAGCTTTCTTT CASSQLGGTEAFF
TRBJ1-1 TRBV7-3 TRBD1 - TGTGCCAGCAGCCGCCAGGGACAGTTGAACACTGAAGCTTTCTTT CASSRQGQLNTEAFF
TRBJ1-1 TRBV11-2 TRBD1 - TGTGCCAGCAGCCAGCGAGACAGGGGCCCCATCGACACTGAAGCTTTCTTT CASSQRDRGPIDTEAFF
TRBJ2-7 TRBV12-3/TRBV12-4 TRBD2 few TGTGCCAGCAGTACCTCTAGCGGGGGAAACTACGAGCAGTACTTC CASSTSSGGNYEQYF
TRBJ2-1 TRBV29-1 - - TGCAGCGTAGGGACACTAATTGAAGGAGCGGTGTCCTACAATGAGCAGTTCTTC CSVGTLIEGAVSYNEQFF
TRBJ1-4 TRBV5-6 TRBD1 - TGTGCCCTGGGGAGGGGGCATGCAACTAATGAAAAACTGTTTTTT CALGRGHATNEKLFF
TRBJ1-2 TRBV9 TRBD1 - TGTGCCAGCAGCGGAGAAGGGACAGGCACTAACTATGGCTACACCTTC CASSGEGTGTNYGYTF
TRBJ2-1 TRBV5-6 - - TGTGCCAGCAGCTTCGGCTGGGACAATGAGCAGTTCTTC CASSFGWDNEQFF
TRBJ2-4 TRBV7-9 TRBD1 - TGTGCCAGCAGCTTCGACAGGGGAGAAAACATTCAGTACTTC CASSFDRGENIQYF
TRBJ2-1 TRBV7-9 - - TGTGCCAGCAGCGATGCGGCCGGCGGCAACAATGAGCAGTTCTTC CASSDAAGGNNEQFF
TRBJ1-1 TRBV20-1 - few TGCAGTGCTAGGAATGTATGGACTGAAGCTTTCTTT CSARNVWTEAFF
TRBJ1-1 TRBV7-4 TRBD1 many TGTGCCAGCAGCACAACCACCCCGGGACAGAAGAGGAACACTGAAGCTTTCTTT CASSTTTPGQKRNTEAFF
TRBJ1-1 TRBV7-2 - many TGTGCCAGCAGCTTAGATCTCGTGGAGAACACTGAAGCTTTCTTT CASSLDLVENTEAFF
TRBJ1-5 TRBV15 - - TGTGCCACCAGCAGAGATCTGGGAGCCAACGTCGGTCAGCCCCAGCATTTT CATSRDLGANVGQPQHF
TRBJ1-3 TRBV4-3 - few TGCGCCAGCAGCCAAGATCCGGTCTCAGGAAACACCATATATTTT CASSQDPVSGNTIYF
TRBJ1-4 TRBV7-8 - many TGTGCCAGCAGCTTAGATTTAGGTTTCAGCGAAAAACTGTTTTTT CASSLDLGFSEKLFF
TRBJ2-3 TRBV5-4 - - TGTGCCAGCACCCTTGGGCGGGGAGACACAGATACGCAGTATTTT CASTLGRGDTDTQYF
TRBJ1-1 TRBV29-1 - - TGCAGCGTTGAATGGACAGCCTATACAACCAGAATGAACACTGAAGCTTTCTTT CSVEWTAYTTRMNTEAFF
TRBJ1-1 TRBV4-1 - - TGCGCCAGCAGCCCCTCGACAGCGAACACTGAAGCTTTCTTT CASSPSTANTEAFF
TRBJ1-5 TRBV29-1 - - TGCAGCGTTGAAAGCGGATTCAATCAGCCCCAGCATTTT CSVESGFNQPQHF
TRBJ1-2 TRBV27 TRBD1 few TGTGCCAGCAGTACCCACCAGGGGGCCGGGGACGGCTACACCTTC CASSTHQGAGDGYTF
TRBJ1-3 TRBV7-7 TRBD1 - TGTGCTAGCAGCACTTGGGACAGGGCCACTCTGGTCTCTGATTTCACCATATATTTT CASSTWDRATLVSDFTIYF
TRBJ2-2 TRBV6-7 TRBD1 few TGTGCCAGCAGTTACCAGGGACAGCACGCTAACACCGGGGAGCTGTTTTTT CASSYQGQHANTGELFF